A single TCR beta chain is shown here with its context. Antigen: not known. Germline CDR1 SGHRS, CDR2 YFSETQ. CDR3 length: 14 amino acids. This record comes from a study of chemoradiotherapy in HPV16-positive cancers. For the study at large: Functional T-cell assays on two HPV16-positive patients' cells defined candidate HPV-specific clones and common TCR motifs. The study, taken as a whole, reports: Non-HPV-specific T cells did not expand in tumors during treatment, whereas candidate HPV-specific clones and E7-related motifs did. HPV-specific T cells were functionally defined from only a couple of HPV16-positive patients.

The protocol was immunoSEQ multiplex PCR, while the TCRdb copy is restricted to in-frame clones and leaves out a portion. The sample lists 9,500 to 13,000 clones, 80% occurring once. This material consisted of tumor tissue, taken from a patient who underwent chemoradiotherapy. This clonotype was sampled from a human donor with HPV-associated anogenital cancer. The chain carries TRBV5-1 and TRBJ2-5, with 8 bases identical to TRBD1. The J call is uncertain, as TRBJ2-7 better fits the DNA end. The DNA for the CDR3 is TGCGCCAGCAGCTCTACCGACAGGGGTCACGAGCAGTACTTC. Encoded protein: CASSSTDRGHEQYF.